The sequence of this T cell receptor beta chain was determined in a study of cytomegalovirus exposure and HLA in healthy donors. Both 60 Vbeta primers and 13 Jbeta primers went into the PCR. The table came from immunoSEQ multiplex PCR; TCRdb's copy has only in-frame clones and leaves some out. The specimen's table records about 91,000 clones. Germline CDR1 is MNHNS and CDR2 is SASEGT. Trimming cost V 4 bases and J 4 bases, with 7 bases left between them. The CDR3 loop spans 12 amino acids. The V call is TRBV6-1, the J call TRBJ1-2, with D maybe TRBD1 (5 bases). The receptor comes from a woman aged 25 to 45 in good health and CMV-seronegative. Sequencing was carried out using PBMCs. CDR3 in DNA: TGTGCCAGCAGTGGGGACTTCTATGGCTACACCTTC. It encodes CASSGDFYGYTF.